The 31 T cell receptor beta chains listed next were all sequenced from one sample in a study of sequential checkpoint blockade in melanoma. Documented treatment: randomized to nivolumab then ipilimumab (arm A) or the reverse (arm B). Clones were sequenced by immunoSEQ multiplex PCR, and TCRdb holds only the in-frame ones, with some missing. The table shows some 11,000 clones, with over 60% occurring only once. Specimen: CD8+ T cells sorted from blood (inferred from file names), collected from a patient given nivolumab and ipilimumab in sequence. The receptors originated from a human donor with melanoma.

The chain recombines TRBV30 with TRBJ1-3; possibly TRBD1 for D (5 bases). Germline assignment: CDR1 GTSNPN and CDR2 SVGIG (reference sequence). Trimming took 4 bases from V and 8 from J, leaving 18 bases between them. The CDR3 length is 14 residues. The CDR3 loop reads CAWIEEGSVDTIYF. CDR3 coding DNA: TGTGCCTGGATAGAGGAGGGGAGCGTGGACACCATATATTTT.

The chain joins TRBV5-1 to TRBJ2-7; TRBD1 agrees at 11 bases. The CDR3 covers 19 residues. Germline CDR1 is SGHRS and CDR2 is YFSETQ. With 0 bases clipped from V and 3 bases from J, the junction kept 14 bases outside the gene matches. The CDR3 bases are TGCGCCAGCAGCTTGGGGACAGGGGGCATTGACCTCAGGGGCTACGAGCAGTACTTC. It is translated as CASSLGTGGIDLRGYEQYF.

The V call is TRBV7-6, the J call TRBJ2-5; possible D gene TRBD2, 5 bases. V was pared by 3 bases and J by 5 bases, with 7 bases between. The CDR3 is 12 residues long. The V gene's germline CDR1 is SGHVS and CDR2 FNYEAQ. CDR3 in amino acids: CASSFGVETQYF. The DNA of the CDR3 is TGTGCCAGCAGCTTCGGGGTCGAGACCCAGTACTTC.

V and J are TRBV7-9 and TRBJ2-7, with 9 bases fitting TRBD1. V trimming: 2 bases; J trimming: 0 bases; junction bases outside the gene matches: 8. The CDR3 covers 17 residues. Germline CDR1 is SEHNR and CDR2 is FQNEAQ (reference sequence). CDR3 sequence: CASSLPGQGRSSYEQYF. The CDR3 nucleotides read TGTGCCAGCAGCTTACCGGGACAGGGACGAAGCTCCTACGAGCAGTACTTC.

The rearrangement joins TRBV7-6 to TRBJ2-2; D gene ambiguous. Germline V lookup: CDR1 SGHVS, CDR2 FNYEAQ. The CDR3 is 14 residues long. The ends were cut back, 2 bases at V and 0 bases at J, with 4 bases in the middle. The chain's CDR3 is CASSLPANTGELFF. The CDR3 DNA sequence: TGTGCCAGCAGCTTACCCGCGAACACCGGGGAGCTGTTTTTT.

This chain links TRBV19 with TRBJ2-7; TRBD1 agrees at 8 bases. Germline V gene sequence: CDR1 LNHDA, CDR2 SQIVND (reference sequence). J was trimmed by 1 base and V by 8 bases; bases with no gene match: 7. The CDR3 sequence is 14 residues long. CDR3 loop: CASAPGTGSYEQYF. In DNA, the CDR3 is TGTGCCAGTGCCCCCGGGACAGGATCCTACGAGCAGTACTTC. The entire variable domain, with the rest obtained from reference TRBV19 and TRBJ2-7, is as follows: DGGITQSPKYLFRKEGQNVTLSCEQNLNHDAMYWYRQDPGQGLRLIYYSQIVNDFQKGDIAEGYSVSREKKESFPLTVTSAQKNPTAFYLCASAPGTGSYEQYFGPGTRLTVT.

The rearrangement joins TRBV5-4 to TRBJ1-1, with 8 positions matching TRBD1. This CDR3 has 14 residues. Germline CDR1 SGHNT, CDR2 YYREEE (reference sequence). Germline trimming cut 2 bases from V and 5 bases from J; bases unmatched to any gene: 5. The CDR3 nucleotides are TGTGCCAGCAGCTTATTCGGACAGGGAACTGAAGCTTTCTTT. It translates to CASSLFGQGTEAFF.

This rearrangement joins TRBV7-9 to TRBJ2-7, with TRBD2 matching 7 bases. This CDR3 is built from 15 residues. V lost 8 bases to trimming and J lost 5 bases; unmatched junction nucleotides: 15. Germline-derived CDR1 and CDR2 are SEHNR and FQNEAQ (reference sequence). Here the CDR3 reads CASRKAGGSNHEQYF. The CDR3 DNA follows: TGTGCCAGCCGAAAAGCAGGCGGGAGTAACCACGAGCAGTACTTC. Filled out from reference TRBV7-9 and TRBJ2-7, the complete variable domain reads DTGVSQNPRHKITKRGQNVTFRCDPISEHNRLYWYRQTLGQGPEFLTYFQNEAQLEKSRLLSDRFSAERPKGSFSTLEIQRTEQGDSAMYLCASRKAGGSNHEQYFGPGTRLTVT.

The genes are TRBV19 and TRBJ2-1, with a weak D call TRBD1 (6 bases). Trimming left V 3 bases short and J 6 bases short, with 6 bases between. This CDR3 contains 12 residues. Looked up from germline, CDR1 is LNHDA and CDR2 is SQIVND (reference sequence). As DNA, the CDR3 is TGTGCCAGTAGTATCAGGGGCAATGAGCAGTTCTTC. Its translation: CASSIRGNEQFF.

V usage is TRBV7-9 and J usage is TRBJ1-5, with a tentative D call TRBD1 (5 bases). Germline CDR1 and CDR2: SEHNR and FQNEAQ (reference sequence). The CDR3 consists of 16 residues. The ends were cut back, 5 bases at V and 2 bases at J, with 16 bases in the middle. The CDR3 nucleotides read TGTGCCAGCAGCCCCGTGGGGGGGACCGGCAATCAGCCCCAGCATTTT. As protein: CASSPVGGTGNQPQHF.

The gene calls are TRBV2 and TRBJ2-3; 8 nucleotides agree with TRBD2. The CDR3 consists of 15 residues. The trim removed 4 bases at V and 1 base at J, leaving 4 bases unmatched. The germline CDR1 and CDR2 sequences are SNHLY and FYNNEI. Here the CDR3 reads CASSGIAGRTDTQYF. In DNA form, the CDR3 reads TGTGCCAGCAGTGGGATAGCGGGACGCACAGATACGCAGTATTTT.

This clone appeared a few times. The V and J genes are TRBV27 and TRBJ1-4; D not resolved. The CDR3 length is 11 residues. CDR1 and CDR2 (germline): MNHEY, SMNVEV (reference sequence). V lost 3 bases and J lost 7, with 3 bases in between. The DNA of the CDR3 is TGTGCCAGCAGTTTCGGTGAAAAACTGTTTTTT. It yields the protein CASSFGEKLFF.

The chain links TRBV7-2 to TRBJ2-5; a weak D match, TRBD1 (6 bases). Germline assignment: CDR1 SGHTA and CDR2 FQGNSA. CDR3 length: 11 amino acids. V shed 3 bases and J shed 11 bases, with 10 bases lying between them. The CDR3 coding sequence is TGTGCCAGCAGCTTCCCCGGGACACAGTACTTC. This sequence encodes CASSFPGTQYF.

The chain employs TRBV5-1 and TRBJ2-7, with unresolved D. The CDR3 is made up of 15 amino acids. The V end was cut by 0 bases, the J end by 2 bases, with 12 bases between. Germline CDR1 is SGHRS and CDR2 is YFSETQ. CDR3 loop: CASSLASAGPYEQYF. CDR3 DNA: TGCGCCAGCAGCTTGGCCTCGGCAGGCCCCTACGAGCAGTACTTC.

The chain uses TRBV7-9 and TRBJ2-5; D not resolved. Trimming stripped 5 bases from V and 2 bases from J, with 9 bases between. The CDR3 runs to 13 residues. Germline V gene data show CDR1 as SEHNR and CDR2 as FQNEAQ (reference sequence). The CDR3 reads CASSPPGQETQYF. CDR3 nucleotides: TGTGCCAGCAGCCCCCCAGGACAAGAGACCCAGTACTTC.

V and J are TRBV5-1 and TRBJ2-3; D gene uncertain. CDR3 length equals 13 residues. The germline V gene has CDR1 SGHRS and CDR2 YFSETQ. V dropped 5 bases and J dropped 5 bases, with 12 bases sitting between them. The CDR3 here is CASRSPSEDTQYF. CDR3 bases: TGCGCCAGCAGAAGTCCCAGCGAAGATACGCAGTATTTT.

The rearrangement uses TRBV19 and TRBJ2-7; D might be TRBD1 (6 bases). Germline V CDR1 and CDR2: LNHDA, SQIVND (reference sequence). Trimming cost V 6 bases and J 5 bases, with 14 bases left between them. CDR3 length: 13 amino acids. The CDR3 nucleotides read TGTGCCAGTAGCCCCCAGGGACACAACGAGCAGTACTTC. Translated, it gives CASSPQGHNEQYF. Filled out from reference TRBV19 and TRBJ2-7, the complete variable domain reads DGGITQSPKYLFRKEGQNVTLSCEQNLNHDAMYWYRQDPGQGLRLIYYSQIVNDFQKGDIAEGYSVSREKKESFPLTVTSAQKNPTAFYLCASSPQGHNEQYFGPGTRLTVT.

The CDR3 DNA reads TGCAGCGCATGGACAGGAAGCTACAATGAGCAGTTCTTC. This translates into CSAWTGSYNEQFF. The chain links TRBV29-1 to TRBJ2-1, with TRBD1 matching over 7 bases. The length of the CDR3 is 13 residues. Trimming cost V 7 bases and J 3 bases; bases outside gene matches: 6. Germline-derived CDR1 and CDR2 are SQVTM and ANQGSEA.

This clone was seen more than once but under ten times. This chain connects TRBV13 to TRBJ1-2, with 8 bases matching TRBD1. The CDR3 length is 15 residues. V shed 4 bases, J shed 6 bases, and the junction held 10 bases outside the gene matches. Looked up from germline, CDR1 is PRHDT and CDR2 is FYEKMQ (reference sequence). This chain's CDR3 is CASSSRGPGQDGYTF. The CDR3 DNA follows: TGTGCCAGCAGCTCCCGGGGCCCGGGACAGGATGGCTACACCTTC.

CDR3 sequence: CASTSPAYRGFSYGYTF. CDR3 coding DNA: TGTGCCAGCACCTCTCCCGCCTACAGGGGTTTCAGCTATGGCTACACCTTC. The chain combines TRBV28 with TRBJ1-2; TRBD1 matches 7 bases. The trim removed 7 bases at V and 4 bases at J, leaving 18 bases unmatched. Looked up from germline, CDR1 is MDHEN and CDR2 is SYDVKM. CDR3 length equals 17 residues.

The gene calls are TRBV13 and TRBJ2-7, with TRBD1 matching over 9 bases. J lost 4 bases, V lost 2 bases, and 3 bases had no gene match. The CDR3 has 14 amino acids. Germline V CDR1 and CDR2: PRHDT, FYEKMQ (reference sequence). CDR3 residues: CASSLRTGAYEQYF. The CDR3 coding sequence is TGTGCCAGCAGCTTACGGACAGGGGCTTACGAGCAGTACTTC.

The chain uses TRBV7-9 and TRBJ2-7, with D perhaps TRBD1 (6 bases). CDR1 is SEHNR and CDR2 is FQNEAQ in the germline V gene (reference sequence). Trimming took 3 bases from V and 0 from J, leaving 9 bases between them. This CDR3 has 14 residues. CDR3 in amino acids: CASSFDRSSYEQYF. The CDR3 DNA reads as TGTGCCAGCAGCTTTGACAGGTCCTCCTACGAGCAGTACTTC.

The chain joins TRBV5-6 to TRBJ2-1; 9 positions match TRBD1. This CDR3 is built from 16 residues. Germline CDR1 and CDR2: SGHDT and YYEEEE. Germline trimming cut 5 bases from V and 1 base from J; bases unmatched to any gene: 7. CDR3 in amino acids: CASSEGTGLSYNEQFF. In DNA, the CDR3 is TGTGCCAGCAGTGAAGGGACAGGGTTGTCCTACAATGAGCAGTTCTTC.

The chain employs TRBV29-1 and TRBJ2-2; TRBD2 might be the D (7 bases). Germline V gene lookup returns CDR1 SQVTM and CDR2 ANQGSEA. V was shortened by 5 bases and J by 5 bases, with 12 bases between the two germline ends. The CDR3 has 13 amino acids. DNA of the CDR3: TGCAGCGTTCTAGGGGGGGATACCGGGGAGCTGTTTTTT. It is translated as CSVLGGDTGELFF.

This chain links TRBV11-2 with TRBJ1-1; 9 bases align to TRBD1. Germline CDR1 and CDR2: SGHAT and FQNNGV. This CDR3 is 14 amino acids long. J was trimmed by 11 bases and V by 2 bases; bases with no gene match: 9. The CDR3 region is CASSLQQGAHEAFF. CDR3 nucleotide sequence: TGTGCCAGCAGCTTACAACAGGGGGCGCATGAGGCTTTCTTT. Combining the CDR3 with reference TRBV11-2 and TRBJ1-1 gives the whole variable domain EAGVAQSPRYKIIEKRQSVAFWCNPISGHATLYWYQQILGQGPKLLIQFQNNGVVDDSQLPKDRFSAERLKGVDSTLKIQPAKLEDSAVYLCASSLQQGAHEAFFGQGTRLTVV.

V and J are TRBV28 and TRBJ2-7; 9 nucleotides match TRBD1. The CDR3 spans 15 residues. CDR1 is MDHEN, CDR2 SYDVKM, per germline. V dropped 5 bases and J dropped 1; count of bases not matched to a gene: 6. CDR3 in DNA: TGTGCCAGCAGTCACAGGGGGCGGGGGTCCTACGAGCAGTACTTC. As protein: CASSHRGRGSYEQYF.

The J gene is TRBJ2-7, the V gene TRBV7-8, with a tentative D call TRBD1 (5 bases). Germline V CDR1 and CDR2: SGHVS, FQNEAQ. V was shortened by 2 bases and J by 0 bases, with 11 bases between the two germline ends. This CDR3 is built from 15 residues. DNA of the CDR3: TGTGCCAGCAGCTTATATCAGGGTCCCTCCTACGAGCAGTACTTC. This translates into CASSLYQGPSYEQYF.

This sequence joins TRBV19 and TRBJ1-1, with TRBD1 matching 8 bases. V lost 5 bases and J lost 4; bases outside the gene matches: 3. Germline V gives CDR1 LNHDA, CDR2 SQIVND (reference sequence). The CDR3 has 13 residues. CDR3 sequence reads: CASSLTGATEAFF. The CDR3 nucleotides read TGTGCCAGTAGTCTGACAGGGGCCACTGAAGCTTTCTTT. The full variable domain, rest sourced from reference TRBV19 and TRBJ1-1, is DGGITQSPKYLFRKEGQNVTLSCEQNLNHDAMYWYRQDPGQGLRLIYYSQIVNDFQKGDIAEGYSVSREKKESFPLTVTSAQKNPTAFYLCASSLTGATEAFFGQGTRLTVV.

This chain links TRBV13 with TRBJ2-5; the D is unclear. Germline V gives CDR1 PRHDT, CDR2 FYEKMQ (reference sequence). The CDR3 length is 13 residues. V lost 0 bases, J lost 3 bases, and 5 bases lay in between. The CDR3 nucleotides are TGTGCCAGCAGCTTAGGTGAGGAAGAGACCCAGTACTTC. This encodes CASSLGEEETQYF. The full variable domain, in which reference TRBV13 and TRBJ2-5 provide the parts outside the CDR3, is AAGVIQSPRHLIKEKRETATLKCYPIPRHDTVYWYQQGPGQDPQFLISFYEKMQSDKGSIPDRFSAQQFSDYHSELNMSSLELGDSALYFCASSLGEEETQYFGPGTRLLVL.

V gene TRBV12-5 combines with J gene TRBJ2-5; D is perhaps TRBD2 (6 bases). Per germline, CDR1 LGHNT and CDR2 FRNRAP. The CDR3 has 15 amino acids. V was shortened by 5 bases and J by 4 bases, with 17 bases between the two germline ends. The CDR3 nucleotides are TGTGCTAGTGGTCACGGGGGACGCGAACGAGAGACCCAGTACTTC. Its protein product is CASGHGGRERETQYF.

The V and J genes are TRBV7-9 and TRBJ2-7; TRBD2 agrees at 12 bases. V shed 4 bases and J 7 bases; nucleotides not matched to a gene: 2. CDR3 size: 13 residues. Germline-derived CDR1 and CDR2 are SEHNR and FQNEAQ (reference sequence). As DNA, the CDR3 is TGTGCCAGCAGCTCTGGACTAGCGGGAGAGCAGTACTTC. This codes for CASSSGLAGEQYF. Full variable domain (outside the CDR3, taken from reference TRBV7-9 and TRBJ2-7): DTGVSQNPRHKITKRGQNVTFRCDPISEHNRLYWYRQTLGQGPEFLTYFQNEAQLEKSRLLSDRFSAERPKGSFSTLEIQRTEQGDSAMYLCASSSGLAGEQYFGPGTRLTVT.